These T cell receptor beta chains were read from a single sample in a study of OX40 agonist ivuxolimab in advanced cancers. The assay was immunoSEQ multiplex PCR, and TCRdb's table has in-frame clones only and misses some. The data show roughly 64,000 clones, 91% seen once. The sequencing used CD4+ or CD8+ T cells sorted from blood, collected in a trial of the OX40 agonist ivuxolimab. Every receptor here comes from an adult with an advanced solid tumor such as melanoma, head and neck, liver or kidney cancer. The CDR3 runs from the conserved cysteine through the conserved F or W. A D gene is named only where the DNA matches it firmly.

CDR3 DNA: TGTGCCAGCAGTAAAACAGGGGAGGCCGAGCAGTACTTC
CDR3 protein: CASSKTGEAEQYF
D gene: -
CDR3 length: 13
V gene: TRBV6-6
J gene: TRBJ2-7

CDR3 DNA: TGTGCCAGCAGCGTAGGGGCAGGGGATGTTATGGGAAACACCATATATTTT
CDR3 protein: CASSVGAGDVMGNTIYF
D gene: -
CDR3 length: 17
V gene: TRBV9
J gene: TRBJ1-3

CDR3 DNA: TGTGCCAGCAGCCGGGACAGGGGATATCAGCCCCAGCATTTT
CDR3 protein: CASSRDRGYQPQHF
D gene: TRBD1
CDR3 length: 14
V gene: TRBV11-2
J gene: TRBJ1-5

CDR3 DNA: TGTGCCAGCAGCTTAGGCCAGGGGTTGTCCCAAGAGACCCAGTACTTC
CDR3 protein: CASSLGQGLSQETQYF
D gene: -
CDR3 length: 16
V gene: TRBV7-9
J gene: TRBJ2-5

CDR3 DNA: TGTGCTAGCAGCTTAGGCCCTACCGGGGAGCTGTTTTTT
CDR3 protein: CASSLGPTGELFF
D gene: -
CDR3 length: 13
V gene: TRBV7-7
J gene: TRBJ2-2

CDR3 DNA: TGTGCCAGCAAACCAACCGCTCCCGGGACTAGCTCCACAGATACGCAGTATTTT
CDR3 protein: CASKPTAPGTSSTDTQYF
D gene: TRBD2
CDR3 length: 18
V gene: TRBV2
J gene: TRBJ2-3

CDR3 DNA: TGCGCCAGCAGCCAAGTCCGCAGGGGGGAAGGCTACACCTTC
CDR3 protein: CASSQVRRGEGYTF
D gene: TRBD1
CDR3 length: 14
V gene: TRBV4-1
J gene: TRBJ1-2

CDR3 DNA: TGTGCCAGCAGTCCTGGACAGGGGGCAGTCGATATTCAGTACTTC
CDR3 protein: CASSPGQGAVDIQYF
D gene: TRBD1
CDR3 length: 15
V gene: TRBV6-5
J gene: TRBJ2-4

CDR3 DNA: TGTGCCAGCTCCCCGGGACAGGCAATGGTTGACACTGAAGCTTTCTTT
CDR3 protein: CASSPGQAMVDTEAFF
D gene: TRBD1
CDR3 length: 16
V gene: TRBV18
J gene: TRBJ1-1

CDR3 DNA: TGTGCCAGCAATGGGCGGAGCACAGATACGCAGTATTTT
CDR3 protein: CASNGRSTDTQYF
D gene: -
CDR3 length: 13
V gene: TRBV6-6
J gene: TRBJ2-3

CDR3 DNA: TGTGCCAGCAGTTATGTGCGACAAGGGGGGAACACTGAAGCTTTCTTT
CDR3 protein: CASSYVRQGGNTEAFF
D gene: -
CDR3 length: 16
V gene: TRBV28
J gene: TRBJ1-1

CDR3 DNA: TGTGCCAGCACCCTCGGTAGACTAGCGGGGGATACGCAGTATTTT
CDR3 protein: CASTLGRLAGDTQYF
D gene: TRBD2
CDR3 length: 15
V gene: TRBV5-4
J gene: TRBJ2-3

CDR3 DNA: TGTGCCAGCAGCTCAACATCAGCGGGAGGGCTCAATGAGCAGTTCTTC
CDR3 protein: CASSSTSAGGLNEQFF
D gene: TRBD2
CDR3 length: 16
V gene: TRBV7-3
J gene: TRBJ2-1